This T cell receptor (beta chain) was recorded in a study of blood T cell repertoires in COVID-19. Across the whole study: Acute and convalescent COVID-19 samples came from the United States, Italy and Spain.

Study members were between roughly 18 and 100 years old and lived in around 24 US regions. Cohort placement rested on clinical history that participants reported themselves. All recovered Cohort 3 donors got two negative PCRs, got clearance, or saw symptom resolution. Repertoires were generated with immunoSEQ multiplex PCR, while TCRdb's copy carries only in-frame clones and drops some. This repertoire shows 150,000 to 200,000 clones, around four fifths found once; its top ten account for about 4.6%. This clone came up once. CDR3 size: 13 residues. Germline V CDR1 and CDR2: GTSNPN, SVGIG (reference sequence).

The clonotype comes from a woman between 45 and 60 years old who had recovered from COVID-19. The source material was PBMCs or T cells enriched from blood (not recorded which). This rearrangement joins TRBV30 to TRBJ1-2; D ambiguous. The CDR3, as DNA: TGTGGGACCCCGGGTTCTTGGAGGGATGGCTACACCTTC. It yields the protein CGTPGSWRDGYTF.